This entry describes one T cell receptor beta chain. The antigen it recognizes is unknown. Base qualities are missing; no much larger clone stands one base away. The immunoSEQ Assay was used to sequence TCRbeta CDR3 regions. After extraction, genomic DNA underwent amplification by bias-controlled multiplex PCR, followed by high-throughput sequencing. The authors processed their data as follows. To quantify the absolute abundance of every unique TCRbeta CDR3 region, sequences were collapsed and filtered. T cell fraction was estimated by normalizing TCRbeta template counts to usable DNA, with usable DNA measured through amplification of reference genes found in all nucleated cells. Repertoire TCRs were annotated as SARS-CoV-2-specific by exact matching of V gene, CDR3 amino acid sequence and J gene to a known reactive TCR set. The reference SARS-CoV-2 TCR set was obtained from MIRA and was filtered for enrichment in COVID-19-positive ImmuneCODE repertoires, whereby public or cross-reactive TCRs were removed. Based on the MIRA antigens, annotated TCRs were further analysed at the level of specific ORF or position within ORF. Depth was the summed frequency of annotated unique rearrangements, while breadth was defined as annotated unique rearrangements over total unique productive rearrangements. TCR breadth was compared between groups using two-sided Wilcoxon rank-sum tests. TCRdb took over this immuneACCESS table, retaining in-frame rearrangements with V and J assigned. Such tables are incomplete; in checked studies, under half of the missing clones stem from an unresolved V gene, and the remainder is unexplained. Clone size and the V and J calls come from that table; the DNA yielded D and trimming. The sample has roughly 450,000 clones on record, about nine tenths of them singletons. The top ten clones comprise 9% to 15% of the sample.

The sample's treatment or condition label, decoded: 15 to 20 received Ad26.COV2.S at low or high dose, single or two shots; roughly five received placebo; per-sample allocation not given. Repertoires of vaccine and placebo recipients were sequenced from samples collected on day 63 after the first injection. In Cohort 1b, roughly 26 adults aged 18-55 years were enrolled at a single site in Boston, USA, between 29 July and 7 August 2020. Ad26.COV2.S was a replication-incompetent adenovirus type 26 vector that expressed a prefusion-stabilized SARS-CoV-2 spike protein derived from the original Wuhan strain. This sample is part of a study of Ad26.COV2.S vaccination and SARS-CoV-2 variants (dated by TCRdb to the early 2020s). Looking at the study overall: Vaccine-arm donors were drawn from COV1001, a multicentre, randomized, double-blind, placebo-controlled phase I-IIa trial of Ad26.COV2.S in healthy adults. Ad26.COV2.S was given intramuscularly at 5x10^10 or 1x10^11 viral particles, as a single shot or as two shots 56 days apart. Sequencing of the TCRbeta repertoire served to evaluate the specificity and breadth of SARS-CoV-2-reactive T cell receptors following Ad26.COV2.S vaccination. A total of 32 samples were included in the TCR-sequenced set, comprising some 20 Ad26.COV2.S vaccine recipients, 5 placebo recipients and 8 SARS-CoV-2 convalescent individuals. Trial participants were randomized into five groups of five: low-dose or high-dose Ad26.COV2.S given once or twice, or placebo on both occasions. Blinding of investigators to trial group allocation was maintained during experiments and outcome assessment. The research as a whole found: Non-spike TCR breadth was comparable between vaccine and placebo recipients, consistent with the vaccine containing only spike. The study lacked the statistical power to compare responses across vaccine doses or regimens. According to the authors, total T cell responses may have been underestimated by the TCR breadth and depth analyses. After vaccination, spike-specific CD8+ and CD4+ T cell responses were reported to show substantial breadth. Higher spike-specific TCR breadth was observed in Ad26.COV2.S recipients than in placebo recipients (P = 0.0014).

V is pared back by 2 bases and J by 10 bases, with 9 bases lying between the germline termini. The CDR3 runs 11 residues from the cysteine to the phenylalanine. The read is trimmed to its CDR3 DNA, 33 bases read in frame from base 1. CDR1 and CDR2 (GTSNPN, SVGIG) derive from the germline V gene (reference sequence). This clonotype was sampled from a person between 18 and 65 years old who received the Ad26.COV2.S COVID-19 vaccine or a placebo. Here the chain combines TRBV30 and TRBJ2-1; no confident D gene assignment can be made. Sample: peripheral blood, taken in a trial of Ad26.COV2.S vaccine versus placebo. The nucleotide sequence is given as TGTGCCTGGAGTTACATGAGAGAGCAGTTCTTC. This codes for CAWSYMREQFF.